This note documents a single T cell receptor beta chain sequence. What it binds is unknown. The CDR3 is 14 residues long. V was clipped by 2 bases and J by 5 bases, with 12 bases between them. Germline CDR1 SGHKS, CDR2 YYEKEE (reference sequence). PCR was performed using 60 Vbeta and 13 Jbeta primers. In the source study's methods: Unique TCR beta chains numbered 60 million to 100 million in a later analysis, with roughly 9.9 million shared. Here immunoSEQ multiplex PCR was the method, and the copy in TCRdb shows in-frame clones only, minus some. That table furnishes V, J and clone size, whereas the DNA furnished D and trimming. This table holds around 150,000 clones, approximately 85% found once. These data originate in a study of cytomegalovirus exposure and HLA in healthy donors. Study overall: Across 350 to 400 genotyped donors, 81% landed in the Caucasian-associated ancestry cluster. Notes on the study in general: Roughly uniform depth of sequencing across donors was assumed in presence/absence analyses. TCR beta chains associated with HLA were, in a later analysis, more clonally expanded than equally common others.

This sequence originates from a man between 45 and 60 years old in good health and CMV-seropositive. The material sequenced was PBMCs. The J gene is TRBJ2-3, the V gene TRBV5-5; D might be TRBD2 (6 bases). CDR3 in amino acids: CASSFRERLDTQYF. The DNA of the CDR3 is TGTGCCAGCAGCTTCCGGGAGAGGTTAGATACGCAGTATTTT.